In this sample, the clone carrying this T cell receptor (beta chain) turned up many times. TCRdb used MiXCR to reprocess the 5' RACE reads, holding one entry per CDR3 protein. The profile covers around 67,000 distinct CDR3 sequences, with about 15% appearing a single time and approximately 5% taken by the ten largest. The data are from a study of HIV-infected patients and healthy controls. Trimming cost V 6 bases and J 4 bases; bases outside gene matches: 8. CDR3 length: 14 amino acids. Germline CDR1 and CDR2: DFQATT and SNEGSKA (reference sequence). The sample consisted of CD4+ T cells from blood. The chain employs TRBV20-1 and TRBJ2-1, with 8 positions matching TRBD2. This sequence was found in a human donor in good health. CDR3: CSARTSGPYNEQFF. For the CDR3, the DNA is TGCAGTGCAAGAACTAGCGGACCGTACAATGAGCAGTTCTTC.